This passage covers 10 T cell receptor beta chains from one sample sequenced in a study of shared clonotypes between healthy human individuals. Profiling relied on immunoSEQ multiplex PCR, and the TCRdb table lists in-frame clones only, not all of them. The sample lists roughly 1.4 million clones; around 98.5% were seen once. Specimen: naive CD4+ T cells sorted from blood. Subset of the sample: CD45RA+ positively selected. The receptors shown here come from a man younger than 45 in good health.

Worth noting for this clone: This specimen includes other DNA sequences encoding the same CDR3. The rearrangement uses TRBV7-8 and TRBJ1-3; D might be TRBD1 (5 bases). The CDR3 is 14 residues long. Germline CDR1 SGHVS, CDR2 FQNEAQ. V gave up 5 bases and J gave up 0 bases, with 8 bases separating them. The CDR3 DNA sequence: TGTGCCAGCAGCCCCAGGGTCTCTGGAAACACCATATATTTT. The encoded protein is CASSPRVSGNTIYF.

V is TRBV27 and J is TRBJ2-7; TRBD1 matches 9 bases. This CDR3 has 16 amino acids. Germline V gives CDR1 MNHEY, CDR2 SMNVEV (reference sequence). The V and J ends lost 1 base and 6 bases, in that order; junction bases with no gene match: 10. CDR3 sequence reads: CASSLFHGQGRSEQYF. The DNA of the CDR3 is TGTGCCAGCAGTTTATTCCATGGACAGGGGAGGTCCGAGCAGTACTTC.

V and J are TRBV5-4 and TRBJ2-5; D is possibly TRBD1 or TRBD2 (5 bases each). CDR1 is SGHNT and CDR2 is YYREEE in the germline V gene (reference sequence). The CDR3 has 16 residues. V shed 4 bases and J shed 4 bases, with 20 bases lying between them. The CDR3: CASSQITSLGRETQYF. The CDR3 DNA is TGTGCCAGCAGCCAAATAACTAGTTTGGGACGAGAGACCCAGTACTTC.

The chain links TRBV7-9 to TRBJ2-5, with 8 nucleotides matching TRBD2. The CDR3 extends over 16 amino acids. Looked up from germline, CDR1 is SEHNR and CDR2 is FQNEAQ (reference sequence). With 5 bases clipped from V and 1 base from J, the junction kept 9 bases outside the gene matches. The CDR3 spells CASSAEVLAAQETQYF. The CDR3 DNA sequence: TGTGCCAGCAGCGCCGAGGTACTAGCGGCCCAAGAGACCCAGTACTTC.

V usage is TRBV7-9 and J usage is TRBJ2-3; 8 bases map to TRBD1. In germline, CDR1 is SEHNR, CDR2 FQNEAQ (reference sequence). V dropped 6 bases and J dropped 6; count of bases not matched to a gene: 14. CDR3 length: 16 amino acids. The CDR3 DNA reads as TGTGCCAGCAGGACCCGGACAGGGTTGGCGGGCGATACGCAGTATTTT. As protein: CASRTRTGLAGDTQYF.

J is TRBJ2-7 and V is TRBV15, with no clear D. Germline assignment: CDR1 LNHNV and CDR2 YYDKDF (reference sequence). Trimming cost V 0 bases and J 4 bases, with 7 bases left between them. CDR3 length: 13 amino acids. In DNA form, the CDR3 reads TGTGCCACCAGCAGAGATATGGTTTACGAGCAGTACTTC. This encodes CATSRDMVYEQYF.

The chain combines TRBV9 with TRBJ2-7; D call uncertain. The length of the CDR3 is 16 residues. Germline V lookup: CDR1 SGDLS, CDR2 YYNGEE. The V and J ends lost 4 bases and 2 bases respectively, with 19 bases between them. CDR3: CASSPVAALYTYEQYF. The CDR3 coding sequence is TGTGCCAGCAGCCCCGTGGCGGCCTTATATACCTACGAGCAGTACTTC.

The V and J genes are TRBV4-3 and TRBJ2-1; 10 bases align to TRBD2. Germline V gene data show CDR1 as LGHNA and CDR2 as YSLEER. J was trimmed by 4 bases and V by 0 bases; bases with no gene match: 6. The CDR3 is 17 amino acids. CDR3: CASSQDGRTSGYNEQFF. The CDR3 DNA follows: TGCGCCAGCAGCCAAGATGGACGGACTAGCGGATACAATGAGCAGTTCTTC.

The J gene is TRBJ1-2, the V gene TRBV27, with D unclear. Trimming shortened V by 8 bases and J by 0 bases, and 10 bases separated the two germline ends. The CDR3 runs to 13 residues. The germline V gene has CDR1 MNHEY and CDR2 SMNVEV (reference sequence). The CDR3 bases are TGTGCCAGCGGTCTGCGAGCTAACTATGGCTACACCTTC. It specifies CASGLRANYGYTF.

As to this clone: Other DNA sequences from this sample encode an identical CDR3 as well. The chain couples TRBV5-4 to TRBJ2-7; 10 bases are a match to TRBD2. CDR1 is SGHNT, CDR2 YYREEE, per germline (reference sequence). This CDR3 comprises 14 residues. V lost 3 bases to trimming and J lost 3 bases; unmatched junction nucleotides: 3. The CDR3 nucleotides are TGTGCCAGCAGCTCCAGGACTAGCGGCTACGAGCAGTACTTC. Translating gives CASSSRTSGYEQYF.